This is a list of T cell receptor beta chains from one sample in a study of blood T cell repertoires in COVID-19. The data were produced by immunoSEQ multiplex PCR, yet TCRdb's version contains in-frame clones alone and is incomplete. The sample has approximately 400,000 clones, about 90% seen once; the top ten hold roughly 1.2%. Sequenced: peripheral blood. The receptors originated from a middle-aged man with acute or convalescent COVID-19. Both conserved end residues are part of each CDR3. Each record gives: J gene, clone size, V gene, D gene, CDR3 DNA, CDR3 protein. A D gene is named only where the DNA matches it firmly. Expanded clones get a size class; other rows say once, few or many, or leave the size out.

J gene: TRBJ1-1
clone size: -
V gene: TRBV12-3/TRBV12-4
D gene: TRBD1
CDR3 DNA: TGTGCCAGCAGTTTGACAGGGGACACTGAAGCTTTCTTT
CDR3 protein: CASSLTGDTEAFF

J gene: TRBJ1-2
clone size: -
V gene: TRBV5-1
D gene: -
CDR3 DNA: TGCGCCAGCAGCTTGTTAAGGGGAGGACTTAACTATGGCTACACCTTC
CDR3 protein: CASSLLRGGLNYGYTF

J gene: TRBJ1-1
clone size: -
V gene: TRBV20-1
D gene: -
CDR3 DNA: TGCAGTGCTAGTTACCGGAGGGTCACTGAAGCTTTCTTT
CDR3 protein: CSASYRRVTEAFF

J gene: TRBJ2-2
clone size: -
V gene: TRBV18
D gene: -
CDR3 DNA: TGTGCCAGCTCCCTAACCGAGACCGGGGAGCTGTTTTTT
CDR3 protein: CASSLTETGELFF

J gene: TRBJ2-5
clone size: once
V gene: TRBV7-2
D gene: -
CDR3 DNA: TGTGCCAGCACCTTACCAGGGGAGACCCAGTACTTC
CDR3 protein: CASTLPGETQYF

J gene: TRBJ2-3
clone size: -
V gene: TRBV7-6
D gene: TRBD2
CDR3 DNA: TGTGCCAGCAGCCAGTCTAAGCGGGGGTATATCCCGGATACGCAGTATTTT
CDR3 protein: CASSQSKRGYIPDTQYF

J gene: TRBJ1-2
clone size: -
V gene: TRBV7-9
D gene: TRBD1
CDR3 DNA: TGTGCCAGCAGCATATTGGACAGGGACCATGGCTACACCTTC
CDR3 protein: CASSILDRDHGYTF

J gene: TRBJ2-2
clone size: -
V gene: TRBV9
D gene: TRBD2
CDR3 DNA: TGTGCCAGCAGCCCCCGGGGCGGGGGGGCCGGCGGGGAGCTGTTTTTT
CDR3 protein: CASSPRGGGAGGELFF

J gene: TRBJ2-7
clone size: -
V gene: TRBV19
D gene: -
CDR3 DNA: TGTGCCAGTAGTATAGGGCCCTCCTACGAGCAGTACTTC
CDR3 protein: CASSIGPSYEQYF

J gene: TRBJ2-2
clone size: -
V gene: TRBV9
D gene: TRBD2
CDR3 DNA: TGTGCCAGCAGCGTAGGGACTAGCAGAAACACCGGGGAGCTGTTTTTT
CDR3 protein: CASSVGTSRNTGELFF

J gene: TRBJ2-1
clone size: -
V gene: TRBV11-2
D gene: TRBD2
CDR3 DNA: TGTGCCAGCAGCTCTCGGGGAGCGGGGTATGCAGCCAATGAGCAGTTCTTC
CDR3 protein: CASSSRGAGYAANEQFF

J gene: TRBJ1-2
clone size: -
V gene: TRBV3-1/TRBV3-2
D gene: -
CDR3 DNA: TGTGCCAGCAGCCAAGGAGAAAGCGTTTATGGCTACACCTTC
CDR3 protein: CASSQGESVYGYTF

J gene: TRBJ2-1
clone size: -
V gene: TRBV5-8
D gene: TRBD2
CDR3 DNA: TGTGCCAGCAGCTTGCCCACTAGCGGGGCCAACAATGAGCAGTTCTTC
CDR3 protein: CASSLPTSGANNEQFF

J gene: TRBJ2-1
clone size: -
V gene: TRBV30
D gene: -
CDR3 DNA: TGTGCCTGGAGTGTATCCGAGAATGAGCAGTTCTTC
CDR3 protein: CAWSVSENEQFF

J gene: TRBJ2-1
clone size: -
V gene: TRBV19
D gene: TRBD2
CDR3 DNA: TGTGCCAGTAGTATAGTTCGGGGGGGAATGGGGTACAATGAGCAGTTCTTC
CDR3 protein: CASSIVRGGMGYNEQFF

J gene: TRBJ2-1
clone size: -
V gene: TRBV28
D gene: TRBD2
CDR3 DNA: TGTGCCAGCAGTCCCCCGACTAGCGGGCGACCCCTTTCCTACAATGAGCAGTTCTTC
CDR3 protein: CASSPPTSGRPLSYNEQFF

J gene: TRBJ1-4
clone size: once
V gene: TRBV24-1
D gene: -
CDR3 DNA: TGTGCCACCAGTGATTTCTCCCCGTTCGAAAAACTGTTTTTT
CDR3 protein: CATSDFSPFEKLFF

J gene: TRBJ1-2
clone size: -
V gene: TRBV10-3
D gene: -
CDR3 DNA: TGTGCCTCCAGACCGGCCAGCACTAAACCCTATGGCTACACCTTC
CDR3 protein: CASRPASTKPYGYTF

J gene: TRBJ1-2
clone size: -
V gene: TRBV12-3/TRBV12-4
D gene: -
CDR3 DNA: TGTGCCAGCAGCCCTTCAGTATCATATGGCTACACCTTC
CDR3 protein: CASSPSVSYGYTF

J gene: TRBJ1-6
clone size: -
V gene: TRBV28
D gene: TRBD1
CDR3 DNA: TGTGCCAGCAGTTCGCGGGACAGGGGGCTTAATTCACCCCTCCACTTT
CDR3 protein: CASSSRDRGLNSPLHF

J gene: TRBJ2-7
clone size: -
V gene: TRBV27
D gene: TRBD1
CDR3 DNA: TGTGCCAGCAGTTTGGGAAGGGGGCTCTACGAGCAGTACTTC
CDR3 protein: CASSLGRGLYEQYF

J gene: TRBJ2-1
clone size: -
V gene: TRBV4-1
D gene: -
CDR3 DNA: TGCGCCAGCAGTTACTACAATGAGCAGTTCTTC
CDR3 protein: CASSYYNEQFF

J gene: TRBJ1-2
clone size: -
V gene: TRBV7-9
D gene: -
CDR3 DNA: TGTGCCAGCATACCAGGGGCCAGTAACTATGGCTACACCTTC
CDR3 protein: CASIPGASNYGYTF

J gene: TRBJ2-7
clone size: -
V gene: TRBV7-6
D gene: -
CDR3 DNA: TGTGCCAGCAGCTTAGGAGGGGGGGCGAGGGAGCAGTACTTC
CDR3 protein: CASSLGGGAREQYF

J gene: TRBJ1-6
clone size: -
V gene: TRBV27
D gene: TRBD1
CDR3 DNA: TGTGCCAGCAGTCCTCCGGGACAGGGGATTGGTTCACCCCTCCACTTT
CDR3 protein: CASSPPGQGIGSPLHF

J gene: TRBJ1-1
clone size: -
V gene: TRBV9
D gene: TRBD1
CDR3 DNA: TGTGCCAGCAGCGTCGGGACAGGGGGCTTGGTGAACACTGAAGCTTTCTTT
CDR3 protein: CASSVGTGGLVNTEAFF

J gene: TRBJ2-1
clone size: -
V gene: TRBV29-1
D gene: TRBD2
CDR3 DNA: TGCAGCAACAAACTAGCGGGAGCCTACAATGAGCAGTTCTTC
CDR3 protein: CSNKLAGAYNEQFF

J gene: TRBJ1-2
clone size: -
V gene: TRBV10-2
D gene: -
CDR3 DNA: TGCGCCAGCAGTGAGACAAGGGTTTCTTCGGGGGGCTACACCTTC
CDR3 protein: CASSETRVSSGGYTF

J gene: TRBJ2-7
clone size: -
V gene: TRBV5-1
D gene: -
CDR3 DNA: TGCGCCAGCAGCTTCCTCGCGGGCTCCTACGAGCAGTACTTC
CDR3 protein: CASSFLAGSYEQYF

J gene: TRBJ2-2
clone size: -
V gene: TRBV25-1
D gene: TRBD2
CDR3 DNA: TGTGCCAGCAGTGAATTCAGCGGGGGGACCGGGGAGCTGTTTTTT
CDR3 protein: CASSEFSGGTGELFF

J gene: TRBJ2-3
clone size: -
V gene: TRBV30
D gene: TRBD2
CDR3 DNA: TGTGCCTGGAGTGTAGGTGTGGGGGGACTAGCGGGGACCGACACAGATACGCAGTATTTT
CDR3 protein: CAWSVGVGGLAGTDTDTQYF

J gene: TRBJ2-7
clone size: -
V gene: TRBV12-3/TRBV12-4
D gene: TRBD1
CDR3 DNA: TGTGCCAGCAATTTGGCAGGGGGATCCGAGCAGTACTTC
CDR3 protein: CASNLAGGSEQYF

J gene: TRBJ1-5
clone size: once
V gene: TRBV7-6
D gene: TRBD1
CDR3 DNA: TGTGCCAGCAGCTTAGAGACAGGGGTGGGTCAGCCCCAGCATTTT
CDR3 protein: CASSLETGVGQPQHF

J gene: TRBJ2-2
clone size: -
V gene: TRBV30
D gene: -
CDR3 DNA: TGTGCCTGGAGTGTACTAGAAACCGGGGAGCTGTTTTTT
CDR3 protein: CAWSVLETGELFF

J gene: TRBJ2-7
clone size: few
V gene: TRBV30
D gene: -
CDR3 DNA: TGTGCCTGGAGTGTGTTGGGGAGAATTGACGAGCAGTACTTC
CDR3 protein: CAWSVLGRIDEQYF

J gene: TRBJ2-7
clone size: -
V gene: TRBV27
D gene: TRBD1
CDR3 DNA: TGTGCCAGCAGTTGGGGACAGGGGGTTGGAGAGCAGTACTTC
CDR3 protein: CASSWGQGVGEQYF

J gene: TRBJ2-7
clone size: -
V gene: TRBV30
D gene: -
CDR3 DNA: TGTGCCCAAAGACAGGCAGCTGAGCAGTACTTC
CDR3 protein: CAQRQAAEQYF

J gene: TRBJ2-2
clone size: -
V gene: TRBV18
D gene: TRBD1
CDR3 DNA: TGTGCCAGCTCGCAGACAGGGATCGCCGGGGAGCTGTTTTTT
CDR3 protein: CASSQTGIAGELFF

J gene: TRBJ2-1
clone size: -
V gene: TRBV12-3/TRBV12-4
D gene: -
CDR3 DNA: TGTGCCAGCAGTTCTAGCACTGAGCAGTTCTTC
CDR3 protein: CASSSSTEQFF

J gene: TRBJ2-7
clone size: -
V gene: TRBV10-3
D gene: TRBD1
CDR3 DNA: TGTGCCATCAGTCAAGACAGGGGAGTCAACGAGCAGTACTTC
CDR3 protein: CAISQDRGVNEQYF

J gene: TRBJ1-5
clone size: once
V gene: TRBV5-5
D gene: -
CDR3 DNA: TGTGCCAGCAGCCCGGTTAGCAATCAGCCCCAGCATTTT
CDR3 protein: CASSPVSNQPQHF

J gene: TRBJ2-1
clone size: once
V gene: TRBV2
D gene: -
CDR3 DNA: TGTGCCAGCAGGGAAACAGAAAGCTCCTACAATGAGCAGTTCTTC
CDR3 protein: CASRETESSYNEQFF

J gene: TRBJ2-2
clone size: -
V gene: TRBV19
D gene: TRBD2
CDR3 DNA: TGTGCCAGTATAAGCCGGCGGGGGTGGAACACCGGGGAGCTGTTTTTT
CDR3 protein: CASISRRGWNTGELFF

J gene: TRBJ1-6
clone size: few
V gene: TRBV20-1
D gene: -
CDR3 DNA: TGCAGTGCTAGTGGCAGGGAAGTATCACCCCTCCACTTT
CDR3 protein: CSASGREVSPLHF

J gene: TRBJ1-1
clone size: -
V gene: TRBV2
D gene: -
CDR3 DNA: TGTGCCAGCAGTGTTGATTCTAATGGAGGGGCTTTCTTT
CDR3 protein: CASSVDSNGGAFF

J gene: TRBJ1-2
clone size: -
V gene: TRBV3-1/TRBV3-2
D gene: TRBD1
CDR3 DNA: TGTGCCAGCAGCGTATCGACAGGGCGCTCTGGCTACACCTTC
CDR3 protein: CASSVSTGRSGYTF

J gene: TRBJ2-7
clone size: -
V gene: TRBV24-1
D gene: -
CDR3 DNA: TGTGCCACCAGTGATTTTGCGGGACAGAGCTACGAGCAGTACTTC
CDR3 protein: CATSDFAGQSYEQYF

J gene: TRBJ1-2
clone size: -
V gene: TRBV11-2
D gene: -
CDR3 DNA: TGTGCCAGCAGCTTGTTTCAAGGCCGGGAGGATGGCTACACCTTC
CDR3 protein: CASSLFQGREDGYTF

J gene: TRBJ2-1
clone size: -
V gene: TRBV20-1
D gene: TRBD2
CDR3 DNA: TGCAGTGCTAGTACTAGCGGGAGGTACAATGAGCAGTTCTTC
CDR3 protein: CSASTSGRYNEQFF

J gene: TRBJ1-4
clone size: few
V gene: TRBV4-3
D gene: -
CDR3 DNA: TGCGCCAGCAGCCAAGTAAAAAACGGTGAAAAACTGTTTTTT
CDR3 protein: CASSQVKNGEKLFF

J gene: TRBJ1-3
clone size: -
V gene: TRBV6-5
D gene: -
CDR3 DNA: TGTGCCATCCAGACAGGACCCCTTTCTGGAAACACCATATATTTT
CDR3 protein: CAIQTGPLSGNTIYF

J gene: TRBJ1-1
clone size: -
V gene: TRBV2
D gene: -
CDR3 DNA: TGTGCCAGCAGTGTGATCCGGGGGAGACGCGTGAACACTGAAGCTTTCTTT
CDR3 protein: CASSVIRGRRVNTEAFF

J gene: TRBJ2-5
clone size: -
V gene: TRBV5-4
D gene: -
CDR3 DNA: TGTGCCAGCAGCTTGGACAGGGCCCAAGAGACCCAGTACTTC
CDR3 protein: CASSLDRAQETQYF

J gene: TRBJ1-6
clone size: -
V gene: TRBV5-1
D gene: TRBD1
CDR3 DNA: TGCGCCAGCAGCTTGGCCCCGGGACAGAGGAATTCACCCCTCCACTTT
CDR3 protein: CASSLAPGQRNSPLHF

J gene: TRBJ2-5
clone size: -
V gene: TRBV10-3
D gene: -
CDR3 DNA: TGTGCCATCAAAGGGCAGGGTGCTTTAGAGACCCAGTACTTC
CDR3 protein: CAIKGQGALETQYF